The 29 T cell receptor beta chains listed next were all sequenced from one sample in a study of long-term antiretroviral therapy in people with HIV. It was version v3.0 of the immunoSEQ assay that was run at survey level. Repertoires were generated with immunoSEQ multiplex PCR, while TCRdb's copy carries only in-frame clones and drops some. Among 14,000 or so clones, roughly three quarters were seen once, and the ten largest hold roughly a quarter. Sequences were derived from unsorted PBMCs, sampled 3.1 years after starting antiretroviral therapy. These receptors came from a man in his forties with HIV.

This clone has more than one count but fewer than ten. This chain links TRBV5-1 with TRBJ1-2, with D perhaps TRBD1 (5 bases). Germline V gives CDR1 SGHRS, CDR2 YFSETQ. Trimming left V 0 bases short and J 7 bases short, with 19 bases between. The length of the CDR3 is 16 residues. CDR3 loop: CASSLALWQGVSGYTF. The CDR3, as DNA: TGCGCCAGCAGCTTGGCCTTATGGCAGGGAGTTAGTGGCTACACCTTC.

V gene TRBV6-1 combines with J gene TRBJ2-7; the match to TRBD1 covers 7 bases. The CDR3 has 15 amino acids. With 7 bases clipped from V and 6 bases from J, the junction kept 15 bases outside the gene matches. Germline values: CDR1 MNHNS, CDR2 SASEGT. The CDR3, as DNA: TGTGCCAGCACCGCTGGAACAGGGGCTCCCCGCGAGCAGTACTTC. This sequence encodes CASTAGTGAPREQYF.

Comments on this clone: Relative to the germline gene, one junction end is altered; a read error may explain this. CDR3 sequence reads: CASSLMLAEELF. DNA of the CDR3: TGTGCCAGCAGCTTAATGCTCGCAGAGGAACTCTTC. The rearrangement joins TRBV7-9 to TRBJ2-1; D not certain. Looked up from germline, CDR1 is SEHNR and CDR2 is FQNEAQ (reference sequence). The CDR3 is 12 amino acids.

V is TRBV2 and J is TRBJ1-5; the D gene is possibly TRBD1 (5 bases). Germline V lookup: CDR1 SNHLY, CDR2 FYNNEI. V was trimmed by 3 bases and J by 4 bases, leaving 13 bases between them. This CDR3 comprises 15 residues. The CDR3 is CASSEGLTKNQPQHF. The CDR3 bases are TGTGCCAGCAGTGAGGGGCTTACAAAGAATCAGCCCCAGCATTTT.

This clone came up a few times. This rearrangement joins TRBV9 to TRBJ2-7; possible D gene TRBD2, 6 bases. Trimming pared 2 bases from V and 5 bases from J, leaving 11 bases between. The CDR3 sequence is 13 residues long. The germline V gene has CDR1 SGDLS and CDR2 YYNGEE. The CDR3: CASSVGGGDEQYF. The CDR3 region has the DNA TGTGCCAGCAGCGTGGGGGGTGGGGACGAGCAGTACTTC.

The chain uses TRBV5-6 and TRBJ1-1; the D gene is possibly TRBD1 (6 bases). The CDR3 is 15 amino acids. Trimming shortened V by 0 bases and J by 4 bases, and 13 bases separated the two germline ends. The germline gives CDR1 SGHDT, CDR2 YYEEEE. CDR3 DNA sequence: TGTGCCAGCAGCTTGGGACCACAGGGAGGCACTGAAGCTTTCTTT. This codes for CASSLGPQGGTEAFF.

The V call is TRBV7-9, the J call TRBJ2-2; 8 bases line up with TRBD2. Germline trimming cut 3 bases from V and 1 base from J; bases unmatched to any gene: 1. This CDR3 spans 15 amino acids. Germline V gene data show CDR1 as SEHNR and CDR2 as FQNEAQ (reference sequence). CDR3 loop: CASSLGLGNTGELFF. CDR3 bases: TGTGCCAGCAGCTTGGGACTAGGGAACACCGGGGAGCTGTTTTTT.

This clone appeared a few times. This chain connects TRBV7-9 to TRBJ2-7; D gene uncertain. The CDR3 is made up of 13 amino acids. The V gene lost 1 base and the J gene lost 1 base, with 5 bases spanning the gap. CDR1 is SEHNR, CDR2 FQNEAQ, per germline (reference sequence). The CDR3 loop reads CASSLGVSYEQYF. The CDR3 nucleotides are TGTGCCAGCAGCTTAGGAGTATCCTACGAGCAGTACTTC. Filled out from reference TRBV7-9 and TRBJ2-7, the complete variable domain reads DTGVSQNPRHKITKRGQNVTFRCDPISEHNRLYWYRQTLGQGPEFLTYFQNEAQLEKSRLLSDRFSAERPKGSFSTLEIQRTEQGDSAMYLCASSLGVSYEQYFGPGTRLTVT.

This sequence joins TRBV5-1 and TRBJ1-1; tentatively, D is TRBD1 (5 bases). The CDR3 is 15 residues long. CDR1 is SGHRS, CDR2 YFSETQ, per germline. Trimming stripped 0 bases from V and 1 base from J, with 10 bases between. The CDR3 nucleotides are TGCGCCAGCAGCTTGGTAGGTACAGGGAACACTGAAGCTTTCTTT. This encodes CASSLVGTGNTEAFF.

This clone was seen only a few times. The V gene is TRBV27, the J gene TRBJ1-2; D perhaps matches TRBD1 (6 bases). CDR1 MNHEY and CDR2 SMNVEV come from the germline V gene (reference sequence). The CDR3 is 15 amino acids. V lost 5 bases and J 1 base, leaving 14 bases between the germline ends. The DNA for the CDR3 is TGTGCCAGCAGTCCCACAGGGTTAGTTAACTATGGCTACACCTTC. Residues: CASSPTGLVNYGYTF.

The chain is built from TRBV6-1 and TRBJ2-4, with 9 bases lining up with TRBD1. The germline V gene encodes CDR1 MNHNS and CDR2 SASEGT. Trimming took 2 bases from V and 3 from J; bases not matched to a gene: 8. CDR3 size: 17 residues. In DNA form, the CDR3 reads TGTGCCAGCAGTGAATGGGGACAGGGAGGAGGCAAAAACATTCAGTACTTC. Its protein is CASSEWGQGGGKNIQYF.

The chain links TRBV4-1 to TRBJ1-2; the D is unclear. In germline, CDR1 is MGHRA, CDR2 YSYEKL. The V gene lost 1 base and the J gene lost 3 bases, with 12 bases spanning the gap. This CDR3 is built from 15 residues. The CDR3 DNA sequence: TGCGCCAGCAGCCAAGGTACTGGGGTACACTATGGCTACACCTTC. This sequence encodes CASSQGTGVHYGYTF.

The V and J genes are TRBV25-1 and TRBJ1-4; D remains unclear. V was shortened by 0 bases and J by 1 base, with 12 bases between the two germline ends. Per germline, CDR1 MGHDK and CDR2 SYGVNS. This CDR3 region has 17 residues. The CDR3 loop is CASSEYPSRGTNEKLFF. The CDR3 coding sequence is TGTGCCAGCAGTGAATACCCTTCTCGGGGAACTAATGAAAAACTGTTTTTT.

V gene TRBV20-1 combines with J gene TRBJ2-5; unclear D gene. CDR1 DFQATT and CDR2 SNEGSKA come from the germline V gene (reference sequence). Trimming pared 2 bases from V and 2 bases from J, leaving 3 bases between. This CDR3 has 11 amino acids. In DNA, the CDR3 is TGCAGTGCTAGACTACAAGAGACCCAGTACTTC. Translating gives CSARLQETQYF.

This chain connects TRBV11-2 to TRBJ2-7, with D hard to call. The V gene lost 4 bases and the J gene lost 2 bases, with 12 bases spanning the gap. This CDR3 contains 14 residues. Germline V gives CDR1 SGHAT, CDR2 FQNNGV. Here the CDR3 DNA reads TGTGCCAGCAGCTCTCGACTCGCCCCCTACGAGCAGTACTTC. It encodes CASSSRLAPYEQYF.

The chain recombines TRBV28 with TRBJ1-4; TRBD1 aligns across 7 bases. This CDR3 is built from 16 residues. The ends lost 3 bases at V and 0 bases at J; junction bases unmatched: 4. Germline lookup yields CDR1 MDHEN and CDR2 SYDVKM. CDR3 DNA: TGTGCCAGCAGTTTTTACAGGGGCGCAACTAATGAAAAACTGTTTTTT. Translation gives CASSFYRGATNEKLFF.

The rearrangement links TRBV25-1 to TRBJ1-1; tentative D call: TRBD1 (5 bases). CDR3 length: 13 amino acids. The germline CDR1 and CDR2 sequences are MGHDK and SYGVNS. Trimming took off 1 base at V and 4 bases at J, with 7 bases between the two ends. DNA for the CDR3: TGTGCCAGCAGTGAATCGGGGGGCACTGAAGCTTTCTTT. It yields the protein CASSESGGTEAFF.

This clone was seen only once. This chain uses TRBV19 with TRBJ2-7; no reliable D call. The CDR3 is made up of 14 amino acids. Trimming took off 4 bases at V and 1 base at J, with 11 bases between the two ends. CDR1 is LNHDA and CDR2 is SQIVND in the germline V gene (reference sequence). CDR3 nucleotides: TGTGCCAGTAGTACCCCGGGTACATCCTACGAGCAGTACTTC. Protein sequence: CASSTPGTSYEQYF.

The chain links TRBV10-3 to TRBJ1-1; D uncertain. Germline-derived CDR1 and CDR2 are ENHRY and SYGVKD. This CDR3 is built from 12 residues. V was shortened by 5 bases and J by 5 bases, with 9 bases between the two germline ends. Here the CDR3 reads CAISNPGTEAFF. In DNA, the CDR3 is TGTGCCATCAGTAACCCTGGGACTGAAGCTTTCTTT.

CDR3 DNA sequence: TGCAGCGTCTCTCGGGAGGGTCTGAATCCTGCCTTAGGTGAGCAGTTCTTC. This gives the protein CSVSREGLNPALGEQFF. The chain joins TRBV29-1 to TRBJ2-1; TRBD2 aligns across 8 bases. The CDR3 is made up of 17 amino acids. Trimming took 6 bases from V and 9 from J; bases not matched to a gene: 22. CDR1 and CDR2 (germline): SQVTM, ANQGSEA.

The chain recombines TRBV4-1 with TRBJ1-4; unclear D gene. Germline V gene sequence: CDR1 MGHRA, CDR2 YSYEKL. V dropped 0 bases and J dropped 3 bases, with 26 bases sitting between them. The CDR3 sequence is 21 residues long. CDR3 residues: CASSQDIPTPGMHNANEKLFF. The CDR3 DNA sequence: TGCGCCAGCAGCCAAGATATCCCTACGCCCGGAATGCACAACGCTAATGAAAAACTGTTTTTT.

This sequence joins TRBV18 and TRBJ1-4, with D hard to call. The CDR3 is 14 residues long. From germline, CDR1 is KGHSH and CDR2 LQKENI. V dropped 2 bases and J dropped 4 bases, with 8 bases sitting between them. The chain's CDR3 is CASSPTRINEKLFF. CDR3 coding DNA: TGTGCCAGCTCACCAACACGGATTAATGAAAAACTGTTTTTT.

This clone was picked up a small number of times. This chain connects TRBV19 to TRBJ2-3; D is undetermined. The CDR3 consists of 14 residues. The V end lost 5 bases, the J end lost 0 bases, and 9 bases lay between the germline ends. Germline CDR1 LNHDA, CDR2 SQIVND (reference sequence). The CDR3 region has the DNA TGTGCCAGTAGTCAAGACCTGAGCACAGATACGCAGTATTTT. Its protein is CASSQDLSTDTQYF.

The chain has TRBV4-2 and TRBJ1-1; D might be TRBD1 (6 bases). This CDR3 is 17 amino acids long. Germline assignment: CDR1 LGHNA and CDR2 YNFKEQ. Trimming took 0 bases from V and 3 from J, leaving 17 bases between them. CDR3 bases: TGTGCCAGCAGCCAAGATCTTGCGGGACAATACTACACTGAAGCTTTCTTT. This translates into CASSQDLAGQYYTEAFF.

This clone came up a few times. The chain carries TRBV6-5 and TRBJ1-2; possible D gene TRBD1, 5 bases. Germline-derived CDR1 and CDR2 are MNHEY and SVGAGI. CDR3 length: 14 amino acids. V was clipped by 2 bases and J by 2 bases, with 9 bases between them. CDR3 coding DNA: TGTGCCAGCAGTTACCAGGGAAACAACTATGGCTACACCTTC. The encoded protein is CASSYQGNNYGYTF.

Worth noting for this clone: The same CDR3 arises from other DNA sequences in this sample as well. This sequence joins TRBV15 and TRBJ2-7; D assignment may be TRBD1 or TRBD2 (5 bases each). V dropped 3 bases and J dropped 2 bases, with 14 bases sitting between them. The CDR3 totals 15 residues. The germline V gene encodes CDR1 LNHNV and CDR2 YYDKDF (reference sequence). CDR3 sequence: CATSRGTGGPYEQYF. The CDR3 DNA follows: TGTGCCACCAGCAGGGGGACGGGTGGTCCCTACGAGCAGTACTTC.

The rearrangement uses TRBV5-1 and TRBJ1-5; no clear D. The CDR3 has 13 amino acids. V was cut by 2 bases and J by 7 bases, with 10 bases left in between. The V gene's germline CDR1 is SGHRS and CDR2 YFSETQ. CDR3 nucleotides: TGCGCCAGCAGCTTTCTGGAAAACCAGCCCCAGCATTTT. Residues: CASSFLENQPQHF.

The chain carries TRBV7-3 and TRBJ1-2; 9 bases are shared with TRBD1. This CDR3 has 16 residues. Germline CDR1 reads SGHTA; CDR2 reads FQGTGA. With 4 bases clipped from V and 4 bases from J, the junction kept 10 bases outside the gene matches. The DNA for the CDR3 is TGTGCCAGCAGCTCGACCCGGGACAGGGAAATCTATGGCTACACCTTC. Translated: CASSSTRDREIYGYTF.

CDR3 coding DNA: TGTGCCAGCTCATCTTACGAAATACAGGGGTCGGGAGATACGCAGTATTTT. This gives the protein CASSSYEIQGSGDTQYF. The chain uses TRBV18 and TRBJ2-3, with 7 bases aligning to TRBD1. J gave up 5 bases and V 5 bases, and 16 bases lay outside the gene matches. In germline, CDR1 is KGHSH, CDR2 LQKENI. The length of the CDR3 is 17 residues.